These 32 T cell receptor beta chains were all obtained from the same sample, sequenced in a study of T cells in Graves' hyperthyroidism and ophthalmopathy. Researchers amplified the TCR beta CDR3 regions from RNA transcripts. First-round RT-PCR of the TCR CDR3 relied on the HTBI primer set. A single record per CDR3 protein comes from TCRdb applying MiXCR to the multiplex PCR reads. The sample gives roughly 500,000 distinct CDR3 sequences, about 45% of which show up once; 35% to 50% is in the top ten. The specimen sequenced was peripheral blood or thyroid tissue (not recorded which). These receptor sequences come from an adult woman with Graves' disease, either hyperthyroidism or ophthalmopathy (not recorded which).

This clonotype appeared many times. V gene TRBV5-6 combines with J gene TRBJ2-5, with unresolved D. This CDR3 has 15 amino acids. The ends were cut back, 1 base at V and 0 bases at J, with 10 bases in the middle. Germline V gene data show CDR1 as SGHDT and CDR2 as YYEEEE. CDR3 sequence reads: CASSLSVGYQETQYF. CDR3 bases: TGTGCCAGCAGCTTGTCGGTCGGGTACCAAGAGACCCAGTACTTC.

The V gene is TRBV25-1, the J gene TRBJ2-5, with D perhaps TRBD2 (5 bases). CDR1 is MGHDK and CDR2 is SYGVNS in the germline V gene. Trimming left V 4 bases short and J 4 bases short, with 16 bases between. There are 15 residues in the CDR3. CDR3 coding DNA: TGTGCCAGCAGTGCTAGAGTCGCGGGCAGAGAGACCCAGTACTTC. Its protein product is CASSARVAGRETQYF.

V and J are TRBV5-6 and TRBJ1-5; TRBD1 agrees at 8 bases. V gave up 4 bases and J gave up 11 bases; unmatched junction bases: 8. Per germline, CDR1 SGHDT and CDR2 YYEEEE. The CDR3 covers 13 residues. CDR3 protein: CASSPPTGVAQHF. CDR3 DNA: TGTGCCAGCAGCCCTCCGACAGGGGTGGCCCAGCATTTT.

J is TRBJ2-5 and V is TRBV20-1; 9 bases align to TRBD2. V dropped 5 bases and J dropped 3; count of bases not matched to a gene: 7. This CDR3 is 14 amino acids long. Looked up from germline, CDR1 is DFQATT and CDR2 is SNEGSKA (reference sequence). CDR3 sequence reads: CSARLAAVEETQYF. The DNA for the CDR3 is TGCAGTGCTCGACTAGCGGCGGTGGAAGAGACCCAGTACTTC.

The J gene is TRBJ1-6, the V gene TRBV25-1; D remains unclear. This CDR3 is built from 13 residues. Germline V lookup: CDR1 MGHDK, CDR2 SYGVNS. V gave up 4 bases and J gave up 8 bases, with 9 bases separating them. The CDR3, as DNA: TGTGCCAGCAGTGCTATTGGGGATTCACCCCTCCACTTT. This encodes CASSAIGDSPLHF.

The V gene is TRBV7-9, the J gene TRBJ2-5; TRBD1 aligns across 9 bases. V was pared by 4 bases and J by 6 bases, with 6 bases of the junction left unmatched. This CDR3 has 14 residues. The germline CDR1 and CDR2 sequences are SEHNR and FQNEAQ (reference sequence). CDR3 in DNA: TGTGCCAGCAGCTCCGGACAGGGGCTGCAGACCCAGTACTTC. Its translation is CASSSGQGLQTQYF.

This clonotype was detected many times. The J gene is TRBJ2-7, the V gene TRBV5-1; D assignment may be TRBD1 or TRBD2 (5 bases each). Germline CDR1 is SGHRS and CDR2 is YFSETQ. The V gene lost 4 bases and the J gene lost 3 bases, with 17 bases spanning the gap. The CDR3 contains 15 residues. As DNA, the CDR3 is TGCGCCAGCAGCATCCTCTCCGGGACGTACTACGAGCAGTACTTC. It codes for CASSILSGTYYEQYF.

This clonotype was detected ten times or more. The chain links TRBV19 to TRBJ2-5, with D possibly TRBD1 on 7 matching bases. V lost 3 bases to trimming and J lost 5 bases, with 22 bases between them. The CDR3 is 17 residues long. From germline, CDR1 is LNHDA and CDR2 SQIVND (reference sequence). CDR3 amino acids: CASSMGPGRPGGETQYF. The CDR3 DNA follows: TGTGCCAGTAGTATGGGCCCCGGACGACCAGGGGGGGAGACCCAGTACTTC.

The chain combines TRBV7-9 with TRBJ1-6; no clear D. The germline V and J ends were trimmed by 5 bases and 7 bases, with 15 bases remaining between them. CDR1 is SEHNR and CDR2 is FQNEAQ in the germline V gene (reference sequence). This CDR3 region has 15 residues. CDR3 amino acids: CASSPVRGGNSPLHF. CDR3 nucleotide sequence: TGTGCCAGCAGCCCGGTTCGAGGAGGGAATTCACCCCTCCACTTT. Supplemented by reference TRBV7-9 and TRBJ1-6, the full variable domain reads DTGVSQNPRHKITKRGQNVTFRCDPISEHNRLYWYRQTLGQGPEFLTYFQNEAQLEKSRLLSDRFSAERPKGSFSTLEIQRTEQGDSAMYLCASSPVRGGNSPLHFGNGTRLTVT.

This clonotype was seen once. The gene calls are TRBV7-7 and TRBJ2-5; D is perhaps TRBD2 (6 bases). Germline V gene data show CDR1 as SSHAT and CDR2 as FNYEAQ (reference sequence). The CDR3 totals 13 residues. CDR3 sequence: CASGLVRARTQYF. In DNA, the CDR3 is TGTGCTAGCGGCTTAGTCCGGGCGCGGACCCAGTACTTC. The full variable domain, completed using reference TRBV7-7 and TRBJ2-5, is GAGVSQSPRYKVTKRGQDVTLRCDPISSHATLYWYQQALGQGPEFLTYFNYEAQPDKSGLPSDRFSAERPEGSISTLTIQRTEQRDSAMYRCASGLVRARTQYFGPGTRLLVL.

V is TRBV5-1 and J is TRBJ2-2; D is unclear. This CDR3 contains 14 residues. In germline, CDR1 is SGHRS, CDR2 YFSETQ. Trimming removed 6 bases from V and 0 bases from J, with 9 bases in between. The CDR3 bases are TGCGCCAGCACTGAGGCAGCGAACACCGGGGAGCTGTTTTTT. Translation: CASTEAANTGELFF.

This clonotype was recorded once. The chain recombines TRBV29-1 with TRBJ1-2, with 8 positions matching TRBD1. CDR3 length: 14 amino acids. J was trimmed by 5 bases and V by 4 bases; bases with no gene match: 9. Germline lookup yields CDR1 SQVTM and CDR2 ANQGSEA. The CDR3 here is CSVGVGQALYGYTF. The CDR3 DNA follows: TGCAGCGTTGGCGTGGGACAGGCCCTATATGGCTACACCTTC.

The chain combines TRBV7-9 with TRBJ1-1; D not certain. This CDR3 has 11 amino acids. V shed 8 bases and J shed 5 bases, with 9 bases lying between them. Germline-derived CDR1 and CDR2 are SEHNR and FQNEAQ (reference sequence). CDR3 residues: CASLGVTEAFF. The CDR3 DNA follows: TGTGCCAGCCTCGGGGTAACTGAAGCTTTCTTT.

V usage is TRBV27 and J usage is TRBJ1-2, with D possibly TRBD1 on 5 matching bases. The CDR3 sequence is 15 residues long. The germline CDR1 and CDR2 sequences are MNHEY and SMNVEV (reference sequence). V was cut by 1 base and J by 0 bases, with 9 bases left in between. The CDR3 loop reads CASSLLGGANYGYTF. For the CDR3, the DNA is TGTGCCAGCAGTTTATTGGGAGGGGCTAACTATGGCTACACCTTC.

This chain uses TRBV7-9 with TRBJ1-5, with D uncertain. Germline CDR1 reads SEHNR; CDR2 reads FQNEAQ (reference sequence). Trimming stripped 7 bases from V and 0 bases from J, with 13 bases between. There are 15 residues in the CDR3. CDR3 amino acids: CASTNSDLSNQPQHF. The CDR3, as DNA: TGTGCCAGCACCAACTCGGACCTTAGCAATCAGCCCCAGCATTTT.

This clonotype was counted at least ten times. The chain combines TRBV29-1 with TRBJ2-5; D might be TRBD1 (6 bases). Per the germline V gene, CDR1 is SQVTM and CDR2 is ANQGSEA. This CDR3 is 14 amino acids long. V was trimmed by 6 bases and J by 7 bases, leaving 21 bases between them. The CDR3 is CSVARDTNSGTQYF. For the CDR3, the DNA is TGCAGCGTGGCACGGGACACCAACTCGGGGACCCAGTACTTC.

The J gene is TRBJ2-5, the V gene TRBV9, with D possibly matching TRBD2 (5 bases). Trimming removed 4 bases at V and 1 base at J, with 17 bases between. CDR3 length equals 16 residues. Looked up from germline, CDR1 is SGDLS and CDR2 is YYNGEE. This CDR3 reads CASSREPTGIQETQYF. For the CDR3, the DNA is TGTGCCAGCAGCCGGGAACCGACGGGGATCCAAGAGACCCAGTACTTC.

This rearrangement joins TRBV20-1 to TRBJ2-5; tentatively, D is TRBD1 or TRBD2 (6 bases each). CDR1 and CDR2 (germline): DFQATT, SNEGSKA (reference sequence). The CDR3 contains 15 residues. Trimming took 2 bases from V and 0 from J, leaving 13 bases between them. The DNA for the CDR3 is TGCAGTGCTAGACCGATGGGGGGCTACCAAGAGACCCAGTACTTC. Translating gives CSARPMGGYQETQYF.

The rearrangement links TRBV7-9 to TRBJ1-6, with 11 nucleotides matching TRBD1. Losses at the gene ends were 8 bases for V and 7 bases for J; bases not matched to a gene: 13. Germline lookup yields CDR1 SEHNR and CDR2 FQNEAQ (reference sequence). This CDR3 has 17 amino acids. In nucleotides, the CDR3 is TGTGCCAGCCACCCGACCGGACAGGGGGCAGGGAATTCACCCCTCCACTTT. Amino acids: CASHPTGQGAGNSPLHF.

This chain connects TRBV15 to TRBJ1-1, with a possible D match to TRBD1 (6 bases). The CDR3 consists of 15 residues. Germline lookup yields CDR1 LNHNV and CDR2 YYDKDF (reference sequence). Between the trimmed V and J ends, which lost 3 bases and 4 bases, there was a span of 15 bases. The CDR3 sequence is CATSSARGRFTEAFF. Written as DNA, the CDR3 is TGTGCCACCAGCAGCGCACGGGGGCGATTCACTGAAGCTTTCTTT.

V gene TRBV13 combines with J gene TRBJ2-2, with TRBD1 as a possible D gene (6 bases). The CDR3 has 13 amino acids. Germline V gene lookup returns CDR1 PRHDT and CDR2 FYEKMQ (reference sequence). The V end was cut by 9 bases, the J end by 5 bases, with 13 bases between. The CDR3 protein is CASKQGWTGELFF. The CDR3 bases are TGTGCCAGTAAACAGGGTTGGACCGGGGAGCTGTTTTTT.

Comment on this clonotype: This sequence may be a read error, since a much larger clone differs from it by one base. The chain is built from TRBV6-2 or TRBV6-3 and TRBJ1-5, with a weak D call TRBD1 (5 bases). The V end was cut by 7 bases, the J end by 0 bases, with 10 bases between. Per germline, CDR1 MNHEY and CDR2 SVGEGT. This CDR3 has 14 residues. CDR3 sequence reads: CASTRDGSNQPQHF. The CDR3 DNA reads TGTGCCAGCACCCGGGACGGTAGCAATCAGCCCCAGCATTTT.

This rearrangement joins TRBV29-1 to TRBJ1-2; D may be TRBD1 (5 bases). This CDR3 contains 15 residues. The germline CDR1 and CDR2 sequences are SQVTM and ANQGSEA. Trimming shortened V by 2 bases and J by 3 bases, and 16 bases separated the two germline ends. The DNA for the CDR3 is TGCAGCGTTGAACATTATCGAGGGGTGGACTATGGCTACACCTTC. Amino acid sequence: CSVEHYRGVDYGYTF.

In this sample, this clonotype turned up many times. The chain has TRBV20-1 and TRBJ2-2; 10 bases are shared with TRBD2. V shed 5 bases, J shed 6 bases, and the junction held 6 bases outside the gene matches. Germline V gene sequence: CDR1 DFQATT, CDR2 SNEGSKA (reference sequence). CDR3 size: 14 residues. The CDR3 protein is CSAEREGRSGELFF. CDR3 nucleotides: TGCAGTGCTGAGCGGGAGGGCCGTTCCGGGGAGCTGTTTTTT.

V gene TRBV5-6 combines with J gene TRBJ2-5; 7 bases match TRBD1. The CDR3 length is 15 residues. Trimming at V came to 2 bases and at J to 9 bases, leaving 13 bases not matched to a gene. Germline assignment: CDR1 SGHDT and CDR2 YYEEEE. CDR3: CASSLQGHSNQPQYF. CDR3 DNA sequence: TGTGCCAGCAGCTTACAGGGGCATAGCAATCAGCCCCAGTACTTC.

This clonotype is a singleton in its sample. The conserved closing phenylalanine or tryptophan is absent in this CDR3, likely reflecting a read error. The CDR3 here is CASSDRSLGSYEQYL. CDR3 coding DNA: TGTGCCAGCAGTGATAGGAGTCTGGGATCCTACGAGCAGTACCTC. The genes are TRBV6-1 and TRBJ2-7; D not resolved. Germline V gene sequence: CDR1 MNHNS, CDR2 SASEGT. The V end was cut by 3 bases, the J end by 1 base, with 13 bases between. This CDR3 is built from 15 residues.

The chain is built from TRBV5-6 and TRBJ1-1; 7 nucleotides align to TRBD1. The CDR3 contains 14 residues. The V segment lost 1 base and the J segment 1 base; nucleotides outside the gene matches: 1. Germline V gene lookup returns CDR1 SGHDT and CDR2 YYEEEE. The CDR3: CASSLNRGNTEAFF. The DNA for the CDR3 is TGTGCCAGCAGCTTGAACAGGGGGAACACTGAAGCTTTCTTT.

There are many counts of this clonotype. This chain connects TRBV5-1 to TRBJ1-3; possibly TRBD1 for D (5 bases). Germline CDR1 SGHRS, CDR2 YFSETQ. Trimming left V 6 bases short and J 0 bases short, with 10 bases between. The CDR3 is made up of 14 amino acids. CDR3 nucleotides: TGCGCCAGCAAGAGGGGTGCCTCTGGAAACACCATATATTTT. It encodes CASKRGASGNTIYF.

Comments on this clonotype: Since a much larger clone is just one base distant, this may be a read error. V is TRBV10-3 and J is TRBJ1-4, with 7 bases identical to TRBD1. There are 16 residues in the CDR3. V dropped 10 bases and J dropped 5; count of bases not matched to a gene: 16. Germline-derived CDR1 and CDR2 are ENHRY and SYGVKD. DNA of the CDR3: TGTGCCAGCAGCCACGAGGGGGGACAGTCAAATGAAAAACTGTTTTTT. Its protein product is CASSHEGGQSNEKLFF.

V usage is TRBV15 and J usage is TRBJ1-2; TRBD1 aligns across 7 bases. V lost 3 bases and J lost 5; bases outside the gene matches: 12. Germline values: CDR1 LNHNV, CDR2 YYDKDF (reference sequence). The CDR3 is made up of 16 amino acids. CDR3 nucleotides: TGTGCCACCAGCAGCCTACAGGGGCGAGGATATTATGGCTACACCTTC. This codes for CATSSLQGRGYYGYTF.

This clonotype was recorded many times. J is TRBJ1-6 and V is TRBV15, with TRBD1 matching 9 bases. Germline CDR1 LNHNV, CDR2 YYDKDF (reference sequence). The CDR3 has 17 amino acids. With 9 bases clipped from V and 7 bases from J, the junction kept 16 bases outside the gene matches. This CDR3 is CATMTGQGSLWNSPLHF. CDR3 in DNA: TGTGCCACAATGACGGGACAGGGCTCCCTCTGGAATTCACCCCTCCACTTT.

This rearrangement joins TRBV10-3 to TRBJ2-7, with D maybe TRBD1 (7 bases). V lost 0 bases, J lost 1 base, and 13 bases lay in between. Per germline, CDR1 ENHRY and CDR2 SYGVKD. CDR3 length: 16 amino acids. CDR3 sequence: CAISESRDSVSYEQYF. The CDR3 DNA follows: TGTGCCATCAGTGAGTCGCGGGACAGCGTATCCTACGAGCAGTACTTC.